Presented here are 6 T cell receptor beta chains from one specimen sequenced in a study of CD8+ T cells in alopecia areata. The treatment: oral pan-JAK inhibitor, 5-10 mg twice daily. Once RNA had been extracted, it was reverse transcribed into cDNA to act as the sequencing template. Data came from immunoSEQ multiplex PCR; TCRdb stores just in-frame clones and leaves some out. The sample has some 150,000 clones, about four fifths seen once; the top ten hold more than 20%. The source material was CD8+ T cells sorted from blood, sampled at week 4, from a patient treated with tofacitinib. The origin of the receptors is a human donor with alopecia areata.

In this sample, this clone turned up once. The chain carries TRBV4-1 and TRBJ2-7; 9 positions match TRBD2. The V segment lost 4 bases and the J segment 3 bases; nucleotides outside the gene matches: 7. The CDR3 has 15 residues. Germline V gene lookup returns CDR1 MGHRA and CDR2 YSYEKL. The CDR3 here is CASSPGSGGDYEQYF. For the CDR3, the DNA is TGCGCCAGCAGCCCCGGTAGCGGGGGAGACTACGAGCAGTACTTC.

The gene calls are TRBV27 and TRBJ1-5; TRBD1 is a possible D gene (5 bases). The CDR3 is 13 amino acids. V lost 6 bases to trimming and J lost 1 base, with 7 bases between them. Germline CDR1 is MNHEY and CDR2 is SMNVEV (reference sequence). The CDR3 sequence: CASSRGSNQPQHF. The CDR3 bases are TGTGCCAGCAGCCGGGGCAGCAATCAGCCCCAGCATTTT.

This clone appeared a few times. The genes are TRBV7-2 and TRBJ2-3; no reliable D call. The CDR3 loop spans 12 amino acids. Trimming took 4 bases from V and 8 from J, leaving 10 bases between them. Germline V gene lookup returns CDR1 SGHTA and CDR2 FQGNSA. The CDR3 protein is CASSSEVSTQYF. CDR3 DNA sequence: TGTGCCAGCAGCTCTGAAGTGAGTACGCAGTATTTT.

The chain carries TRBV4-1 and TRBJ1-2; D is ambiguous. Germline CDR1 is MGHRA and CDR2 is YSYEKL. V lost 1 base and J lost 4, with 10 bases in between. The CDR3 consists of 14 residues. The CDR3 DNA follows: TGCGCCAGCAGCCAAGCCCGAGGAGGCTATGGCTACACCTTC. Amino acids: CASSQARGGYGYTF.

This clone occurred a few times. V gene TRBV29-1 combines with J gene TRBJ2-2; TRBD2 agrees at 7 bases. V shed 4 bases and J 6 bases; nucleotides not matched to a gene: 5. This CDR3 has 13 residues. CDR1 SQVTM and CDR2 ANQGSEA come from the germline V gene. As DNA, the CDR3 is TGCAGCGTTGCTTCACGGGGGGCCGGGGAGCTGTTTTTT. Encoded protein: CSVASRGAGELFF.

The rearrangement links TRBV6-1 to TRBJ2-7, with 9 bases aligning to TRBD1. The germline CDR1 and CDR2 sequences are MNHNS and SASEGT. Unmatched junction bases numbered 10, after V lost 2 bases and J lost 2 bases. The CDR3 runs 17 residues. The CDR3 coding sequence is TGTGCCAGCAGTGAATTGTCGGTGACAGGGGGACCCTACGAGCAGTACTTC. Its protein is CASSELSVTGGPYEQYF.